Listed below are T cell receptor beta chains from one sample, sequenced in a study of cytomegalovirus exposure and HLA in healthy donors. The data were produced by immunoSEQ multiplex PCR, yet TCRdb's version contains in-frame clones alone and is incomplete. The sample records under 200,000 clones, roughly 80% being singletons. Material: PBMCs. These receptors were taken from a man aged 18 to 35 in good health and CMV-seronegative. Both conserved end residues are part of each CDR3. D genes are given only for firm matches. Size is omitted from some rows. Given values are once, few, many or a class for expanded clones.

clone_size,d_call,cdr3_length,j_call,v_call,cdr3_nt,cdr3_aa
-,-,13,TRBJ1-5,TRBV7-2,TGTGCCAGCACCCACCCGGGGGATCAGCCCCAGCATTTT,CASTHPGDQPQHF
-,-,13,TRBJ1-1,TRBV11-3,TGTGCCAGCAGCTTAGGTAGGCGGACTGAAGCTTTCTTT,CASSLGRRTEAFF
few,TRBD1,15,TRBJ1-2,TRBV19,TGTGCCAGTAGCCCCGGAGGGCTAGGGGGCTACGGCTACACCTTC,CASSPGGLGGYGYTF
-,-,13,TRBJ2-7,TRBV15,TGTGCCACCTCCTCAGGGACTTCAAACGAGCAGTACTTC,CATSSGTSNEQYF
-,-,14,TRBJ2-7,TRBV5-1,TGCGCCAGCAGCTTGTGGTCGGGAAATGGCGAGCAGTACTTC,CASSLWSGNGEQYF
-,-,14,TRBJ2-7,TRBV9,TGTGCCAGCAGCAGAACAGGTTACGCAAACGAGCAGTACTTC,CASSRTGYANEQYF
-,TRBD1,14,TRBJ1-5,TRBV18,TGTGCCAGCTCACAAAACAGGGGGGATCAGCCCCAGCATTTT,CASSQNRGDQPQHF
-,TRBD1,13,TRBJ1-2,TRBV9,TGTGCCAGCGGACCAGGGGGCAGCTATGGCTACACCTTC,CASGPGGSYGYTF
few,-,12,TRBJ1-5,TRBV2,TGTGCCAGCAGTGGGTTCGGTCAGCCCCAGCATTTT,CASSGFGQPQHF
-,TRBD1,14,TRBJ2-5,TRBV29-1,TGCAGCGTTGTAGTCAGGGGGTCCGTCGTGACCCAGTACTTC,CSVVVRGSVVTQYF
-,TRBD2,14,TRBJ2-5,TRBV18,TGTGCCAGCTGCGCCGGGGGGATCCAAGAGACCCAGTACTTC,CASCAGGIQETQYF
-,TRBD1,14,TRBJ1-2,TRBV29-1,TGCAGCGTTACTCAAACGGGACAGGGGCATGGCTACACCTTC,CSVTQTGQGHGYTF
-,-,14,TRBJ2-5,TRBV5-6,TGTGCCAGCAGCTTGAGCGCGACTAGAGAGACCCAGTACTTC,CASSLSATRETQYF
-,-,13,TRBJ2-5,TRBV7-2,TGTGCCAGCAGCTTGGGAGAAGGAGAGACCCAGTACTTC,CASSLGEGETQYF
-,TRBD1,16,TRBJ1-5,TRBV2,TGTGCCAGCAGAACCAACAGGGGGATTAGCAATCAGCCCCAGCATTTT,CASRTNRGISNQPQHF
-,-,12,TRBJ1-2,TRBV28,TGTGCCAGCAGTTTAGCGCGCTATGGCTACACCTTC,CASSLARYGYTF
-,TRBD1,14,TRBJ1-3,TRBV28,TGTGCCAGCATTTTCACAGGGGGTGGAAACACCATATATTTT,CASIFTGGGNTIYF
-,-,13,TRBJ2-5,TRBV28,TGTGCCAGCAGTTTAGGCAGCCAAGAGACCCAGTACTTC,CASSLGSQETQYF
-,-,14,TRBJ2-7,TRBV5-8,TGTGCCAGCAGCGTTCACCGGAGCTCCTACGAGCAGTACTTC,CASSVHRSSYEQYF
few,-,13,TRBJ2-7,TRBV27,TGTGCCAGCAGTTTAGGGGCAGGTTTCGAGCAGTACTTC,CASSLGAGFEQYF
-,-,14,TRBJ2-7,TRBV7-8,TGTGCCAGCAGCCTAGATCAACTTTCCTACGAGCAGTACTTC,CASSLDQLSYEQYF
-,TRBD2,13,TRBJ2-5,TRBV12-5,TGTGCTAGCTCCTCAGCGGGGGAAGAGACCCAGTACTTC,CASSSAGEETQYF
-,-,14,TRBJ1-1,TRBV5-1,TGCGCCAGCAGCTCCGGGACAACGAACACTGAAGCTTTCTTT,CASSSGTTNTEAFF
once,TRBD1,17,TRBJ1-5,TRBV4-1,TGCGCCAGCAGCCAAGGGTCAGGGGGCCTTACTAATCAGCCCCAGCATTTT,CASSQGSGGLTNQPQHF
few,-,15,TRBJ2-3,TRBV7-3,TGTGCCAGCAGCCCCGGGGGCGGGAGTGGAGATACGCAGTATTTT,CASSPGGGSGDTQYF
-,TRBD1,16,TRBJ1-3,TRBV5-1,TGCGCCAGCAGCTTAGGAACTCGACAGGGGGCTGACACCATATATTTT,CASSLGTRQGADTIYF
-,-,15,TRBJ2-3,TRBV13,TGTGCCAGCAGCTTAACGGGACTCACTACAGATACGCAGTATTTT,CASSLTGLTTDTQYF
-,TRBD1,15,TRBJ1-2,TRBV4-1,TGCGCCAGCAGCCAAGATCCCGGACAGGGTGGCGGCTACACCTTC,CASSQDPGQGGGYTF